Sequencing of this T cell receptor beta chain was carried out in a study of blood T cell repertoires in COVID-19 (dated by TCRdb to between 2020 and 2021). Some background on the complete study: Samples covering the acute and convalescent phases of COVID-19 were provided by collaborators in the United States, Italy and Spain. The material from the prospective study consisted of cDNA or gDNA derived from T cells, B-cell-depleted T cells, or PBMCs. Deeply sampled blood TCRbeta repertoires from subjects exposed to, actively infected with, or recovered from COVID-19 were included in the dataset. The repertoires were released in a freely available public database meant as a resource for research on the immune response to SARS-CoV-2. The samples were drawn from two sources: the first 160 participants of the ongoing ImmuneRACE study, and approximately 1,300 subjects contributed by 6 global collaborators. Nearly every sample came with metadata listing a de-identified subject ID, COVID-19 status, age in years and sex. Where available, HLA class I and class II types were taken from metadata supplied by the sample provider and were not determined by assay-based typing.

TCRbeta CDR3 regions were amplified from genomic DNA by means of the immunoSEQ Assay, a bias-controlled multiplex PCR. Processing in the source paper ran as follows. Within the assay, amplification of reference gene primers was used to estimate how many nucleated cells each sample contained. To quantify the absolute abundance of each unique TCRbeta CDR3 rearrangement, sequence reads were collapsed and filtered. For each sample, productive Simpson clonality was calculated by taking the square root of Simpson's diversity index across productive rearrangements. The immuneACCESS repertoire file appears here via TCRdb, limited to in-frame rearrangements. These files lack a portion of the clones; in checked studies, under half of the deficit traces to unresolved V genes, and the cause of the others is not known. V, J and clone size reflect that table, while D and trimming were determined from the DNA. The sample has approximately 200,000 clones on record, approximately 80% of them singletons. Over 6% of the sample goes to the ten largest clones.

Remarks on this clone: What antigen it recognizes has not been identified. No much larger clone is present one base from it, and per-base qualities are unavailable.

Overall study results and their limits: The quantity of clinical and demographic metadata differed by source and by participant and was supplied without curation.

At one collaborating source in Seattle, patients were enrolled during active infection and were followed longitudinally through the course of disease. Collaborating institutions collected whole blood in K2EDTA tubes following their own protocols. Collaborator samples were shipped for TCRbeta analysis as frozen whole blood, isolated PBMCs, or DNA extracted from either sample type. This clonotype originated in a woman at least 80 years old with COVID-19, enrolled during active disease. Sample: peripheral blood.

The nucleotide sequence is TGTGCCAGCAATTCGACAGGCCCGAGAAATTCACCCCTCCACTTT. Its translation reads: CASNSTGPRNSPLHF. The rearranged chain carries TRBV6-4 and TRBJ1-6; D gene: possibly TRBD1, on 6 matching bases. V and J lose 7 bases and 7 bases, and a span of 17 bases separates them. Reading the germline V gene gives CDR1 MRHNA and CDR2 SNTAGT. Measured from the cysteine to the phenylalanine, the CDR3 is 15 residues long. Of all the DNA, just the CDR3 is kept, 45 bases in frame from base 1.